Below, one T cell receptor beta chain is given with its context. The antigen is unknown. The trim removed 3 bases at V and 10 bases at J, leaving 5 bases unmatched. The CDR3 totals 14 residues. Germline CDR1 reads MNHNS; CDR2 reads SASEGT. The data stem from a study of T cell responses to AZD1222 COVID-19 vaccine. General study points: With two AZD1222 doses given, Spike-specific TCR breadth and depth both rose.

The data were produced by immunoSEQ multiplex PCR, yet TCRdb's version contains in-frame clones alone and is incomplete. The table has some 100,000 clones, around 89% seen once; the top ten hold roughly 7.1%. The TCR sequence derives from an adult who received the AZD1222 COVID-19 vaccine. The starting material was peripheral blood, obtained 28 days after the second AZD1222 dose. The rearrangement joins TRBV6-1 to TRBJ2-3; 12 bases map to TRBD1. The CDR3 protein is CASSDRDRGLSQYF. CDR3 DNA sequence: TGTGCCAGCAGTGATAGGGACAGGGGGCTGTCGCAGTATTTT.